The rows below give T cell receptor beta chains drawn from one sample of a study of T-cell reconstitution after alpha-beta-depleted transplantation in children. One entry per CDR3 protein results from TCRdb running MiXCR on the PCR reads. The data hold some 310,000 distinct CDR3 sequences, with 23% observed a single time. The material sequenced was PBMCs, mostly from graft donor cells, taken 180 days after TCRalphabeta/CD19-depleted stem cell transplant. These TCRs come from a male patient under 18 who had a stem cell transplant for acute lymphoblastic leukemia, so the T cells may come from the graft donor. CDR3s include the opening cysteine and the closing phenylalanine or tryptophan. The order of the fields is V gene, D gene, clone size, J gene, CDR3 length, CDR3 DNA, CDR3 protein. The D gene is left open where the match is weak. A row's size may be missing; if present it is once, few, many or a size class.

>TRBV28|.|.|TRBJ2-7|14
TGTGCCAGCAGTATCTATGGGACGGTCTACGAGCAGTACTTC
CASSIYGTVYEQYF
>TRBV20-1|.|.|TRBJ2-1|14
TGCAGTGCCCTCAGGGACTTTTTTTACAATGAGCAGTTCTTC
CSALRDFFYNEQFF
>TRBV12-3/TRBV12-4|TRBD2|.|TRBJ2-3|15
TGTGCCAGCAGTTTATGGAAGCGGGAGGCAGATACGCAGTATTTT
CASSLWKREADTQYF
>TRBV2|.|.|TRBJ2-7|15
TGTGCCAGCAGTGAATGGGGGGACCTCTCCTACGAGCAGTACTTC
CASSEWGDLSYEQYF
>TRBV9|TRBD1|few|TRBJ1-1|14
TGTGCCAGCAGCGCCGGACAGGGTGGTACTGAAGCTTTCTTT
CASSAGQGGTEAFF
>TRBV5-4|.|.|TRBJ2-7|15
TGTGCCCTCACTCGAGGGGGAAGGGGTTCCTACGAGCAGTACTTC
CALTRGGRGSYEQYF
>TRBV6-5|.|.|TRBJ1-5|18
.
CASSYGSGQGYSNQPQHF
>TRBV4-2|TRBD2|.|TRBJ2-1|18
TGTGCCAGCAGCCATGCTTTACAGGGACTAGCGGCTTACAATGAGCAGTTCTTC
CASSHALQGLAAYNEQFF
>TRBV7-8|TRBD2|.|TRBJ2-7|17
TGTGCCAGCAGCTTAGGGACTAGCGGGTATTCTTCCTACGAGCAGTACTTC
CASSLGTSGYSSYEQYF
>TRBV28|.|.|TRBJ1-1|15
TGTGCCAGCAGTTTAAGGTTGCGGGGGGACACTGAAGCTTTCTTT
CASSLRLRGDTEAFF
>TRBV27|TRBD1|few|TRBJ2-7|15
TGTGCCAGCAGTTTAATGACCGGGACAGGCGGCGAGCAGTACTTC
CASSLMTGTGGEQYF
>TRBV20-1|.|few|TRBJ2-3|12
TGCAGCCGGGTAGCGGACACAGATACGCAGTATTTT
CSRVADTDTQYF
>TRBV19|TRBD1|once|TRBJ1-1|13
TGTGCCATCAGGGGGCACGGTTACACTGAAGCTTTCTTT
CAIRGHGYTEAFF
>TRBV3-1|TRBD1|few|TRBJ1-5|18
TGTGCCAGCAGCCAAGAACCTCCTCGACAGGGTTGGGCTCAGCCCCAGCATTTT
CASSQEPPRQGWAQPQHF
>TRBV11-1|.|few|TRBJ2-3|16
TGTGCCAGCAGCTTCGGGCGGACGTTTGGCACAGATACGCAGTATTTT
CASSFGRTFGTDTQYF
>TRBV20-1|TRBD2|.|TRBJ2-5|17
TGCAGTGCTGCAGCGTCAGGACTAGCGGGAGGTCAGGAGACCCAGTACTTC
CSAAASGLAGGQETQYF
>TRBV18|.|.|TRBJ2-7|11
TGTGCCAGCTCACCTGCGTTGGAGCAGTACTTC
CASSPALEQYF
>TRBV27|TRBD2|.|TRBJ2-7|18
TGTGCCAGCAGTTTGGGGTCGAGGGGAGGACTAGCGAGATACGAGCAGTACTTC
CASSLGSRGGLARYEQYF
>TRBV24-1|.|.|TRBJ2-2|15
TGTGCCACCAGTGATTTCCCCCTAAAAGGGGGGGAGCTGTTTTTT
CATSDFPLKGGELFF
>TRBV7-9|.|.|TRBJ1-1|13
TGTGCCAGCAGCTTAGTAGGCAGGGTTGAAGCTTTCTTT
CASSLVGRVEAFF
>TRBV5-4|.|few|TRBJ2-3|14
TGTGCCAGCAACTCAGGGGAGGTTCCAGATACGCAGTATTTT
CASNSGEVPDTQYF
>TRBV18|.|few|TRBJ2-3|11
TGTGCCAGCTATGAAATGGATACGCAGTATTTT
CASYEMDTQYF
>TRBV6-1|TRBD1|few|TRBJ2-6|15
TGTGCCAGCAGGACAGGGGGCTCTGGGGCCAACGTCCTGACTTTC
CASRTGGSGANVLTF
>TRBV7-9|.|.|TRBJ2-5|15
TGTGCCAGCAGCTTAAGTCTAGCGAGGGGGGAGACCCAGTACTTC
CASSLSLARGETQYF
>TRBV3-1|.|.|TRBJ1-1|17
TGTGCCAGCAGCCAAGCAGGACTGGTCCTAGTGAACACTGAAGCTTTCTTT
CASSQAGLVLVNTEAFF
>TRBV6-2/TRBV6-3|.|.|TRBJ2-1|14
TGTGCCAGCAGCCTCCTACGGGTAGGAAATGAGCAGTTCTTC
CASSLLRVGNEQFF
>TRBV28|.|once|TRBJ2-7|13
TGTGCCAGCAGCTCACCGGGAGTGGACGAGCAGTACTTC
CASSSPGVDEQYF
>TRBV4-1|.|few|TRBJ2-3|13
TGCGCCAGCAGCCCCCAAGAGGGGGACACGCAGTATTTT
CASSPQEGDTQYF
>TRBV12-3/TRBV12-4|.|many|TRBJ2-7|11
TGTGCCAGCAGTTTTTCGGGGGAGCAGTACTTC
CASSFSGEQYF
>TRBV20-1|.|.|TRBJ2-7|14
TGCAGTGCTAGACCGGCAGGCCCAGCCTACGAGCAGTACTTC
CSARPAGPAYEQYF
>TRBV4-1|TRBD1|.|TRBJ1-2|14
TGCGCCAGCAGCCTACAGGGGGCGGGCTATGTCTACACCTTC
CASSLQGAGYVYTF
>TRBV21-1|.|few|TRBJ2-1|15
TGTGCCAGCAGCTTGTGGACCATCCTCTACAATGAGCAGTTCTTC
CASSLWTILYNEQFF
>TRBV6-4|TRBD2|.|TRBJ2-1|17
TGTGCCAGCAGTTTAGAGAAACTAGCGGGAGGGCCAGGCGAGCAGTTCTTC
CASSLEKLAGGPGEQFF
>TRBV10-3|.|few|TRBJ2-3|13
TGTGCCATCAGTGTCGGGACGACAGATACGCAGTATTTT
CAISVGTTDTQYF
>TRBV12-3/TRBV12-4|.|few|TRBJ1-2|16
TGTGCCAGCAGTTCCTTGGACAGCCGTCTTAACTATGGCTACACCTTC
CASSSLDSRLNYGYTF
>TRBV7-9|.|.|TRBJ2-4|14
TGTGCCAGCAGCTTAGCGGCAGGACTCCACATTCAGTACTTC
CASSLAAGLHIQYF
>TRBV7-9|.|few|TRBJ1-4|15
TGTGCCAGCAGCTTAGAGACACCTGGTGGGGAAAAACTGTTTTTT
CASSLETPGGEKLFF
>TRBV6-5|.|few|TRBJ1-3|19
TGTGCCAGCAGTTACTCCCCTAGCAGGGATGCAGCTTCTGGAAACACCATATATTTT
CASSYSPSRDAASGNTIYF
>TRBV7-3|TRBD2|few|TRBJ2-1|15
TGTGCCAGCAGCCCCCTACCCGGACTAGCGGGCGAGCAGTTCTTC
CASSPLPGLAGEQFF